The rows below give T cell receptor beta chains drawn from one sample of a study of shared clonotypes between healthy human individuals. TCRdb's copy holds only in-frame clones and misses some; the assay was immunoSEQ multiplex PCR. Altogether 2 million to 3 million clones are present, around nine tenths being singletons, with the ten largest covering over 0.12%. The sequencing input was naive CD4+ T cells sorted from blood. These receptor sequences come from a man younger than 35 in good health. Both conserved end residues are trimmed from each CDR3. Size tells how often a clone was seen (once, few, many) or the class of an expanded clone, and some rows leave it out.

.,TRBV9,TRBJ2-5,ASSLEGAGGETQY
.,TRBV28,TRBJ2-7,ASSFRRYEQY
.,TRBV30,TRBJ1-4,AWSGGPGEKLF
.,TRBV29-1,TRBJ2-7,SVESPSSGRAYEQY
.,TRBV6-6,TRBJ2-7,ASSTAQGEQY
.,TRBV6-1,TRBJ1-3,ASSDLSSFSGNTIY
.,TRBV9,TRBJ1-2,ASSVTGSPNYGYT
once,TRBV7-2,TRBJ2-3,ASSLALSTDTQY
.,TRBV19,TRBJ2-2,ASSQKTGTKNTGELF
.,TRBV14,TRBJ1-2,ASSHAGVLYGYT
.,TRBV20-1,TRBJ2-7,SARVGGEQY
few,TRBV5-1,TRBJ2-7,ASSLAGEQY
.,TRBV9,TRBJ1-4,ASSRSRFNEKLF
.,TRBV19,TRBJ1-3,ASSPGGLSGNTIY
.,TRBV4-1,TRBJ2-6,ASSQVISGANVLT
.,TRBV5-1,TRBJ1-2,ASSRPDVGEGYT
.,TRBV5-1,TRBJ2-7,ASSVGSSSYEQY
.,TRBV4-3,TRBJ2-5,ASSQEETQY
.,TRBV27,TRBJ2-7,ASQIMTGWGVEQY
once,TRBV10-3,TRBJ2-7,AISETNYEQY
.,TRBV5-1,TRBJ2-1,ASSLGLAGAYSYNEQF
.,TRBV25-1,TRBJ1-2,ASSDSPRGNYGYT
.,TRBV25-1,TRBJ2-7,ASRDETGSYEQY
.,TRBV5-1,TRBJ2-5,ASSTNGGRETQY
.,TRBV1,TRBJ1-1,TSRVKLGQPVEAF
.,TRBV6-5,TRBJ2-7,ASGGGPGEQY
.,TRBV14,TRBJ2-5,ASSLTLAQETQY
.,TRBV10-3,TRBJ1-2,AILTGANYGYT
.,TRBV6-6,TRBJ2-7,ASSYSSGAGAYEQY
.,TRBV18,TRBJ2-7,ASSGRQDRTYEQY
.,TRBV6-6,TRBJ2-3,ASSGVADTQY
.,TRBV9,TRBJ2-2,ASSVYDTQGIANTGELF
.,TRBV7-9,TRBJ2-3,ASSLKGGRYTSTDTQY
.,TRBV6-5,TRBJ1-2,ASSGKDGYT
.,TRBV4-1,TRBJ2-3,ASSRLGVGRTSGGENTQY
.,TRBV5-1,TRBJ2-3,ASSPLAERADTQY
.,TRBV5-1,TRBJ2-3,ASSLSAPSTDTQY
.,TRBV11-1,TRBJ1-3,ASSPCDRAKSGNTIY
.,TRBV11-2,TRBJ2-7,ASSLQAGPYEQY
few,TRBV7-9,TRBJ1-1,ASSRFEAF
.,TRBV9,TRBJ1-4,ASSVEALATNEKLF
few,TRBV10-3,TRBJ1-4,AISDTSTSEKLF
.,TRBV6-5,TRBJ1-2,ASSPHLGQTYGYT
.,TRBV2,TRBJ2-3,ASSVRDRGPDTQY
.,TRBV19,TRBJ1-2,ASSISGNNGYT
.,TRBV29-1,TRBJ2-7,SVEVPPRHAGFFSYEQY
.,TRBV14,TRBJ1-6,ASSQGQGNSPLH
.,TRBV19,TRBJ1-5,ASSRDRYSNQPQH
.,TRBV5-1,TRBJ2-5,ASSFTGTRHQETQY
.,TRBV19,TRBJ2-5,ASSPYRGSQETQY
.,TRBV6-4,TRBJ2-1,ASSEWGGAVNEQF
once,TRBV5-4,TRBJ2-3,ASSPGLQSPPQRAQY
.,TRBV6-1,TRBJ2-5,ASSEGWETQY
.,TRBV28,TRBJ2-7,ASTTGYSYEQY
.,TRBV5-4,TRBJ2-2,ASSLGGLSNTGELF
.,TRBV5-1,TRBJ2-7,ASATSGGSSYEQY
.,TRBV5-1,TRBJ2-3,ASSRQGPDTQY